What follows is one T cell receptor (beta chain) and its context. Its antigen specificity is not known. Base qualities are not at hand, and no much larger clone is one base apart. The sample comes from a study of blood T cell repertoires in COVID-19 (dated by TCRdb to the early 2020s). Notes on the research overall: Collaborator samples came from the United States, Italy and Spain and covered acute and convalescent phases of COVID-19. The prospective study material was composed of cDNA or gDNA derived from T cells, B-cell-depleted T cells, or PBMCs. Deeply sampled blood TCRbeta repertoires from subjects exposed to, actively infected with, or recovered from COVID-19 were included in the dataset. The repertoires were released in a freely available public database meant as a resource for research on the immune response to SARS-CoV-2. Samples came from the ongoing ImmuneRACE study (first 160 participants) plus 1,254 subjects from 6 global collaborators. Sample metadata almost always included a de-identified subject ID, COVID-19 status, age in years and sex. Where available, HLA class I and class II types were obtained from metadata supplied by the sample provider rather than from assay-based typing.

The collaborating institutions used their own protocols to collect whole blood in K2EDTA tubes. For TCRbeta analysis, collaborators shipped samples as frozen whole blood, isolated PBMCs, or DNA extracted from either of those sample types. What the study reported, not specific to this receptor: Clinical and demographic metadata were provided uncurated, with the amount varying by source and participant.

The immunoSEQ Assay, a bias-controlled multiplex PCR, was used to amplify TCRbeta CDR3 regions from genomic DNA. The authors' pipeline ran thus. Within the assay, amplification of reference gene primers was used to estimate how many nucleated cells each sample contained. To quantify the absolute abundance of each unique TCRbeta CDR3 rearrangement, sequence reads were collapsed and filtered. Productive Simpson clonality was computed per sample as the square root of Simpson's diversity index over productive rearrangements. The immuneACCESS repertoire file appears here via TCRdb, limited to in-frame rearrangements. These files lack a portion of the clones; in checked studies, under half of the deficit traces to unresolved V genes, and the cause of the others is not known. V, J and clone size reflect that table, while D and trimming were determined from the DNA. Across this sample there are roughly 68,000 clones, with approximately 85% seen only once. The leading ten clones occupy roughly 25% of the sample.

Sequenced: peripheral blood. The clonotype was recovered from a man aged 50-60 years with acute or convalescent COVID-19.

The CDR3 reads CASSLGRYSYNEQFF. The DNA sequence reads TGTGCCAGCAGCTTGGGCAGGTACTCCTACAATGAGCAGTTCTTC. The rearrangement joined TRBV5-8 to TRBJ2-1, with no reliable assignment of the D segment. The CDR3 holds 15 amino acids from the cysteine to the phenylalanine. Only CDR3 DNA remains: 45 bases, in frame from the first base. CDR1 and CDR2 are drawn from the germline V gene: SGHTS, YDEGEE. V was cut back by 0 bases and J by 0 bases, leaving a gap of 7 bases between them.